This TCR beta chain originates from a study of blood T cell repertoires in COVID-19. Profiling relied on immunoSEQ multiplex PCR, and the TCRdb table lists in-frame clones only, not all of them. Of fewer than 200,000 clones in the sample, about four fifths were seen once. The clonotype comes from a human donor in a cohort sampled during active COVID-19. Specimen: peripheral blood.

CDR3 bases: TGTGCCAGCAGTCGACGTACAGGGAGTACCCAGCCCCAGCATTTT. This codes for CASSRRTGSTQPQHF. V gene TRBV6-5 combines with J gene TRBJ1-5; the D gene is possibly TRBD1 (6 bases). V shed 5 bases and J shed 7 bases, with 18 bases lying between them. CDR3 length: 15 residues. The V gene's germline CDR1 is MNHEY and CDR2 SVGAGI.